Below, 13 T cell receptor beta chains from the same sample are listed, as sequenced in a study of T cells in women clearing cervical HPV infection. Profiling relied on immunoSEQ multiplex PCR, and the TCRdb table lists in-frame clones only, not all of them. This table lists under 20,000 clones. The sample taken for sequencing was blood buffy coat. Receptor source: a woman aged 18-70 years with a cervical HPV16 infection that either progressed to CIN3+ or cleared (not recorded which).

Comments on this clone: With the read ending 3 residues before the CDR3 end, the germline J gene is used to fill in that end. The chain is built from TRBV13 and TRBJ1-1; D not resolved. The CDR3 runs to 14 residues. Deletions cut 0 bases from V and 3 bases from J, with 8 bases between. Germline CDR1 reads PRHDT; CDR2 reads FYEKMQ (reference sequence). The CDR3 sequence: CASSLGGSYTEAFF. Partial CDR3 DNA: TGTGCCAGCAGCTTAGGGGGCAGTTACACTGAA.

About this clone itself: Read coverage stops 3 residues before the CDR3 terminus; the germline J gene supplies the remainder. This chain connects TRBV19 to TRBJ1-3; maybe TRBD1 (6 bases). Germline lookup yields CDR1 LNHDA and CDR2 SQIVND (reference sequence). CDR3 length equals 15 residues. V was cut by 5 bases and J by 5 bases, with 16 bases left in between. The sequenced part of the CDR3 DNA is TGTGCCAGTAGTCTCGGGTGGGACAAACGAAACACC. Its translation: CASSLGWDKRNT. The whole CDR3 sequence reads CASSLGWDKRNTIYF.

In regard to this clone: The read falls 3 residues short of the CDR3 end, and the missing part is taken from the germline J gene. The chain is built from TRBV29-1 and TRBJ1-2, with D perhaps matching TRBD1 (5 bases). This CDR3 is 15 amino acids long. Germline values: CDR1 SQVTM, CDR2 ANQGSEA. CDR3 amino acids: CSVEDRDSRTFGYTF. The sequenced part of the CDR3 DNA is TGCAGCGTTGAAGATCGGGACTCACGGACTTTCGGC.

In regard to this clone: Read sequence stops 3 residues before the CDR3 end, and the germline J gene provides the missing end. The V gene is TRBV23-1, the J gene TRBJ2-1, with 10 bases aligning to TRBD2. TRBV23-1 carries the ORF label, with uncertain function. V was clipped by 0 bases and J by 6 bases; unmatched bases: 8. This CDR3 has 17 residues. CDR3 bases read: TGCGCCAGCAGTCAATCTGTAGCTAGCGGGGGTGCCAATGAG. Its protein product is CASSQSVASGGANE. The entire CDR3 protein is CASSQSVASGGANEQFF.

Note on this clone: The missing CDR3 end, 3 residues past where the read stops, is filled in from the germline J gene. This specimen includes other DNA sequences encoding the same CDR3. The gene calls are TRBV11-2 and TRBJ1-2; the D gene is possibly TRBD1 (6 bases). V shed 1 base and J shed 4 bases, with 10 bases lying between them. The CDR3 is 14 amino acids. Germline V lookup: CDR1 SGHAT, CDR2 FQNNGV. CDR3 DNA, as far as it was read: TGTGCCAGCAGCTTAGGTCGACAGGTCTATGGC. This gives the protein CASSLGRQVYG. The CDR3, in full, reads CASSLGRQVYGYTF.

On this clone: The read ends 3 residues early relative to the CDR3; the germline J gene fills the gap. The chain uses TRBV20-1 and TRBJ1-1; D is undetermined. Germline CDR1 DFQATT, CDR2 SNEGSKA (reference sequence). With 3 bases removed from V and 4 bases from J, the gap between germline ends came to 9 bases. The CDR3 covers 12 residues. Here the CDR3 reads CSARTPGTEAFF. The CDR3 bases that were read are TGCAGTGCTAGGACTCCCGGCACTGAA.

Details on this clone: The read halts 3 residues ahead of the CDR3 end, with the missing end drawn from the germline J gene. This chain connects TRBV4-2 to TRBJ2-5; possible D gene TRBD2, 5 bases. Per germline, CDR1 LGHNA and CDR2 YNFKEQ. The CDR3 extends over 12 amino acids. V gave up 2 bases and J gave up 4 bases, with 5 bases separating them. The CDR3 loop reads CASSQRGETQYF. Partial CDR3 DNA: TGTGCCAGCAGCCAACGGGGAGAGACC.

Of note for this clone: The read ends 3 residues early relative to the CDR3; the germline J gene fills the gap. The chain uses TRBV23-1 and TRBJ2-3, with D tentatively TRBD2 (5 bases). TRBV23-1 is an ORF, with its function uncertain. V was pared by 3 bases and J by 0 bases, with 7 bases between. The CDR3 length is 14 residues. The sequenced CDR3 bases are TGCGCCAGCAGTCAGAGGGTTAGCACAGATACG. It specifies CASSQRVSTDT. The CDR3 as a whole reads CASSQRVSTDTQYF.

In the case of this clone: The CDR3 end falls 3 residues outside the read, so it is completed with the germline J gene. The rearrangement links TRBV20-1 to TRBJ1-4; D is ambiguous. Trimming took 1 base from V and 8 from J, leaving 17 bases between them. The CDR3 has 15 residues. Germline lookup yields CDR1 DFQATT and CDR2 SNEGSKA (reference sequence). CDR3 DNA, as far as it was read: TGCAGTGCTAGAGCCTACAGCAAATCCTGGGAAAAA. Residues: CSARAYSKSWEK. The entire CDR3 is CSARAYSKSWEKLFF.

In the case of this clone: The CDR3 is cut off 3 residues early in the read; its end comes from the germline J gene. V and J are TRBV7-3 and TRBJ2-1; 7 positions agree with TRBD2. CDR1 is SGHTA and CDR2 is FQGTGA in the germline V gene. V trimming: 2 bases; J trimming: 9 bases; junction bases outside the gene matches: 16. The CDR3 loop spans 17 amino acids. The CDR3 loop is CASSLGGRWGGSSEQFF. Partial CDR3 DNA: TGTGCCAGCAGCTTAGGGGGTCGGTGGGGGGGTTCTAGTGAG.

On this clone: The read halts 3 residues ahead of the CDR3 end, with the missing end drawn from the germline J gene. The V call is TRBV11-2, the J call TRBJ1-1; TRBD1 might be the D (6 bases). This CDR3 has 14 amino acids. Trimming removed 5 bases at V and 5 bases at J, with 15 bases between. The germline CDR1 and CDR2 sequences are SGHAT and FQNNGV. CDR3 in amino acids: CASSLSWGRTEAFF. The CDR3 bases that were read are TGTGCCAGCAGCCTTTCTTGGGGGCGTACTGAA.

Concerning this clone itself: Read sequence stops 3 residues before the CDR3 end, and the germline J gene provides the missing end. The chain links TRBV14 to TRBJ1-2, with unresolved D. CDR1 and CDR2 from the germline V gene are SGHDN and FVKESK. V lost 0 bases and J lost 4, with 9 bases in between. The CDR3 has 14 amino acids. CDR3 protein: CASSQDTVLYGYTF. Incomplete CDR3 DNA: TGTGCCAGCAGCCAAGATACAGTTCTCTATGGC.

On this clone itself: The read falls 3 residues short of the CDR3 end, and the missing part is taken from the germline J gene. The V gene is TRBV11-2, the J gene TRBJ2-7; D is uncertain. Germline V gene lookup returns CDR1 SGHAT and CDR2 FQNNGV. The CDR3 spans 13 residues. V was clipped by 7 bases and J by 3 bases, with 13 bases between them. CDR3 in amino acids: CASTQTQFYEQYF. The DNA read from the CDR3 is TGTGCCAGCACCCAAACCCAGTTCTACGAG. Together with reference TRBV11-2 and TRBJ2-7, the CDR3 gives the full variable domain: EAGVAQSPRYKIIEKRQSVAFWCNPISGHATLYWYQQILGQGPKLLIQFQNNGVVDDSQLPKDRFSAERLKGVDSTLKIQPAKLEDSAVYLCASTQTQFYEQYFGPGTRLTVT.